This TCR beta chain was sequenced during a study of cytomegalovirus exposure and HLA in healthy donors. The PCR was carried out with 60 Vbeta primers and 13 Jbeta primers. The data were produced by immunoSEQ multiplex PCR, yet TCRdb's version contains in-frame clones alone and is incomplete. The data contain about 130,000 clones, 80% of them singletons. Findings and caveats of the study: Immune exposure was documented only through CMV serostatus.

A remark on this clone: Its target is unknown.

Trimming shortened V by 4 bases and J by 0 bases, and 13 bases separated the two germline ends. Germline V lookup: CDR1 SGHKS, CDR2 YYEKEE (reference sequence). CDR3 size: 15 residues. The sequencing sample was made of PBMCs. The TCR originated in a female donor in good health and CMV-seronegative. This rearrangement joins TRBV5-5 to TRBJ1-2; a weak D match, TRBD1 (5 bases). CDR3 in DNA: TGTGCCAGCAGCCTACAGGACCTCTCTAACTATGGCTACACCTTC. It specifies CASSLQDLSNYGYTF.